This T cell receptor (beta chain) was recorded in a study of OX40 agonist ivuxolimab in advanced cancers. In terms of the full investigation: The costimulatory receptor OX40 (CD134) was targeted by ivuxolimab, a fully human IgG2 agonistic monoclonal antibody. Intravenous ivuxolimab was administered to patients every 2 weeks at six dose levels: 0.01, 0.1, 0.3, 1.5, 3 and 10 mg/kg. Among the roughly 52 dose-escalation patients, some 20 had hepatocellular carcinoma, roughly 15 melanoma, 9 renal cell carcinoma and 9 head and neck cancer. In the dose-escalation cohort, roughly 80% of patients were male, and the mean age was approximately 60 years, with a range of about 20 to 79. Patients were allowed to have had prior anti-PD-1, anti-PD-L1 or anti-CTLA-4 therapy, and 40% of the dose-escalation patients had been treated with checkpoint inhibitors. Partial responses occurred in three dose-escalation patients, of whom one had hepatocellular carcinoma and two had cutaneous melanoma. The point of sequencing TCRbeta in the periphery was to test whether ivuxolimab changed TCR sequence diversity and drove clonal T-cell expansion. The paper reports the monotherapy dose-escalation portion (N of about 56 patients) of the phase I ivuxolimab trial.

The trial excluded patients who had a history of autoimmune disease or were on systemic immunosuppression. Peripheral blood for TCR sequencing was drawn from every dose cohort at baseline, at cycle 4 day 1 and at cycle 7 day 1. Samples came from an open-label, multicenter, first-in-human phase I dose-escalation trial of ivuxolimab. Adults with locally advanced or metastatic melanoma, renal cell, hepatocellular, or head and neck squamous cell carcinoma were enrolled in the trial. Before TCR sequencing, CD4+ T cells and CD8+ T cells from peripheral blood were sorted into separate populations. Genomic DNA was extracted from sorted cells for sequencing of the TCRbeta CDR3 region. TCRbeta CDR3 regions were sequenced using the immunoSEQ Assay. Imported from immuneACCESS, the table was reduced by TCRdb to in-frame sequences with V and J called. These copies leave out some clones; in studies compared against another copy, an unresolved V gene accounts for under half, and the cause of the remainder is not known. This sample holds 95,000 or so clones; 70% to 85% were observed only once. The ten biggest clones cover around 4% of the sample.

A note on this clone: The target of this receptor is not known. No much larger clonotype is one base removed from it; base qualities were not supplied.

Reading the germline V gene (reference sequence) gives CDR1 MNHEY and CDR2 SMNVEV. Spanning cysteine to phenylalanine, the CDR3 consists of 15 amino acids. The retained sequence is limited to the CDR3, 45 bases, with the frame set at the first base. At the junction V is shortened by 6 bases and J by 5 bases; bases outside the gene matches: 6. Findings and caveats that apply to the study as a whole: Partial responders in the 0.1-3.0 mg/kg groups had among the lowest normalized peripheral clonal expansion, especially among CD8+ T cells. Which antigens the clonally expanded peripheral T cells were specific for was not determined. At doses of 0.1 to 3.0 mg/kg, clonal expansion of both CD4+ and CD8+ blood T cells was observed from baseline to week 6. Low levels of normalized T-cell clonal expansion were also shown by some nonresponding patients. After ivuxolimab, more expanded clones were found on average in CD8+ T cells than in CD4+ T cells.

The receptor's source is an adult with an advanced solid tumor such as melanoma, head and neck, liver or kidney cancer. This specimen consisted of CD4+ or CD8+ T cells sorted from blood, obtained in a trial of the OX40 agonist ivuxolimab. The sequence joins TRBV27 to TRBJ2-2; 10 bases in the junction line up with TRBD2. The CDR3 amino acid sequence is: CASRASGSGTGELFF. The DNA reads TGTGCCAGCAGGGCTAGCGGGAGCGGGACCGGGGAGCTGTTTTTT.